The rows below give T cell receptor beta chains drawn from one sample of a study of T cell responses to AZD1222 COVID-19 vaccine. Repertoires were generated with immunoSEQ multiplex PCR, while TCRdb's copy carries only in-frame clones and drops some. The sample includes around 100,000 clones, about 88% of them seen just once. This specimen consisted of peripheral blood, obtained on day 0 of AZD1222 vaccination. These TCRs come from an adult in good health. Each CDR3 is given with its conserved first and last residue. A D gene is named only where the DNA matches it firmly. A row's size may be missing; if present it is once, few, many or a size class.

clone size: .
V gene: TRBV12-3/TRBV12-4
D gene: .
J gene: TRBJ2-3
CDR3 protein: CASSPTRTDTQYF
CDR3 DNA: TGTGCCAGCAGCCCTACTAGAACAGATACGCAGTATTTT

clone size: .
V gene: TRBV7-2
D gene: TRBD2
J gene: TRBJ2-7
CDR3 protein: CASSLASGRAAQYF
CDR3 DNA: TGTGCCAGCAGCTTGGCTAGCGGGAGGGCCGCGCAGTACTTC

clone size: .
V gene: TRBV24-1
D gene: TRBD1
J gene: TRBJ2-1
CDR3 protein: CATSDEPGQGTYNEQFF
CDR3 DNA: TGTGCCACCAGTGATGAACCGGGACAGGGCACCTACAATGAGCAGTTCTTC

clone size: few
V gene: TRBV20-1
D gene: .
J gene: TRBJ1-6
CDR3 protein: CSASWDDNSPLHF
CDR3 DNA: TGCAGTGCTAGTTGGGACGATAATTCACCCCTCCACTTT

clone size: few
V gene: TRBV4-3
D gene: .
J gene: TRBJ2-2
CDR3 protein: CASSQRGGAGGELFF
CDR3 DNA: TGCGCCAGCAGCCAACGAGGGGGGGCCGGCGGGGAGCTGTTTTTT

clone size: .
V gene: TRBV28
D gene: TRBD2
J gene: TRBJ2-5
CDR3 protein: CASSTGTIQYF
CDR3 DNA: TGTGCCAGCAGTACCGGGACTATTCAATACTTC

clone size: .
V gene: TRBV4-3
D gene: .
J gene: TRBJ1-2
CDR3 protein: CASSQDGGINYGYTF
CDR3 DNA: TGCGCCAGCAGCCAAGATGGTGGGATAAACTATGGCTACACCTTC

clone size: .
V gene: TRBV9
D gene: .
J gene: TRBJ2-1
CDR3 protein: CASSVRHDNEQFF
CDR3 DNA: TGTGCCAGCAGCGTAAGGCACGACAATGAGCAGTTCTTC

clone size: few
V gene: TRBV25-1
D gene: .
J gene: TRBJ1-6
CDR3 protein: CASSESSGGRSPLHF
CDR3 DNA: TGTGCCAGCAGTGAATCTTCCGGGGGGCGGTCACCCCTCCACTTT

clone size: .
V gene: TRBV9
D gene: TRBD1
J gene: TRBJ2-2
CDR3 protein: CASSGETGGSAGELFF
CDR3 DNA: TGTGCCAGCAGCGGGGAGACAGGGGGCTCGGCCGGGGAGCTGTTTTTT

clone size: .
V gene: TRBV7-9
D gene: .
J gene: TRBJ1-2
CDR3 protein: CASIDRFYGYTF
CDR3 DNA: TGTGCCAGCATCGACAGATTCTATGGCTACACCTTC

clone size: .
V gene: TRBV11-3
D gene: .
J gene: TRBJ2-1
CDR3 protein: CASSLGNREQFF
CDR3 DNA: TGTGCCAGCAGCTTAGGGAATCGGGAGCAGTTCTTC

clone size: .
V gene: TRBV7-3
D gene: .
J gene: TRBJ2-7
CDR3 protein: CASSPPGAGEQYF
CDR3 DNA: TGTGCCAGCAGCCCCCCAGGGGCGGGCGAGCAGTACTTC

clone size: .
V gene: TRBV27
D gene: .
J gene: TRBJ1-2
CDR3 protein: CASSTQGTGYTF
CDR3 DNA: TGTGCCAGCAGCACACAGGGAACCGGCTACACCTTC

clone size: .
V gene: TRBV6-2/TRBV6-3
D gene: TRBD1
J gene: TRBJ1-2
CDR3 protein: CASSDDREQAF
CDR3 DNA: TGTGCCAGCAGTGATGACAGGGAGCAGGCCTTC

clone size: few
V gene: TRBV10-3
D gene: .
J gene: TRBJ1-5
CDR3 protein: CAISDSEDQPQHF
CDR3 DNA: TGTGCCATCAGTGACTCGGAGGATCAGCCCCAGCATTTT

clone size: once
V gene: TRBV28
D gene: .
J gene: TRBJ1-1
CDR3 protein: CASSLWSEHTEAFF
CDR3 DNA: TGTGCCAGCAGTTTATGGTCGGAACACACTGAAGCTTTCTTT

clone size: .
V gene: TRBV6-5
D gene: TRBD1
J gene: TRBJ1-1
CDR3 protein: CASRGTGDNTEAFF
CDR3 DNA: TGTGCCAGCAGGGGGACAGGGGACAACACTGAAGCTTTCTTT